This passage covers 14 T cell receptor beta chains from one sample sequenced in a study of regulatory T cells in long-lasting Graves disease. Library construction for TCR beta used iRepertoire HTBI primers and Arm-PCR of CDR3 regions. TCRdb recomputed calls from the multiplex PCR reads with MiXCR, one row per CDR3 protein. The table records some 330,000 distinct CDR3 sequences, less than 30% of them present only once. Stated time point: persistent/refractory GD, antithyroid drugs over 5 years with positive TRAb. The authors made the TCR library using RNA they extracted from PBMCs. The sample here was peripheral blood mononuclear cells (PBMCs), taken when the disease was refractory, from a patient treated with antithyroid drugs. These receptors originate from a woman in her forties with Graves disease.

V and J are TRBV7-6 and TRBJ2-7; TRBD2 agrees at 7 bases. Germline-derived CDR1 and CDR2 are SGHVS and FNYEAQ. This CDR3 has 16 amino acids. J lost 4 bases, V lost 5 bases, and 14 bases had no gene match. As DNA, the CDR3 is TGTGCCAGCAGCGCCACGCCGGGGCCTAGCGGTTACGAGCAGTACTTC. Translation: CASSATPGPSGYEQYF. The whole variable domain, remainder taken from reference TRBV7-6 and TRBJ2-7, is GAGVSQSPRYKVTKRGQDVALRCDPISGHVSLYWYRQALGQGPEFLTYFNYEAQQDKSGLPNDRFSAERPEGSISTLTIQRTEQRDSAMYRCASSATPGPSGYEQYFGPGTRLTVT.

This clonotype came up many times. The V gene is TRBV5-6, the J gene TRBJ1-4; no reliable D call. This CDR3 has 15 amino acids. Per the germline V gene, CDR1 is SGHDT and CDR2 is YYEEEE. V was pared by 0 bases and J by 5 bases, with 11 bases between. In DNA, the CDR3 is TGTGCCAGCAGCTTGGCTCAGGAGGGAAATGAAAAACTGTTTTTT. Residues: CASSLAQEGNEKLFF.

This chain links TRBV6-1 with TRBJ2-2; TRBD2 matches 7 bases. The CDR3 sequence is 17 residues long. Unmatched junction bases numbered 13, after V lost 6 bases and J lost 3 bases. CDR1 is MNHNS and CDR2 is SASEGT in the germline V gene. CDR3 nucleotide sequence: TGTGCCAGCAGCCCCGCACCCGGACTAGTAGACACCGGGGAGCTGTTTTTT. Amino acids: CASSPAPGLVDTGELFF.

Ten or more counts support this clonotype. This rearrangement joins TRBV28 to TRBJ1-1, with TRBD1 matching over 12 bases. The CDR3 runs to 16 residues. Losses at the gene ends were 5 bases for V and 3 bases for J; bases not matched to a gene: 7. Germline assignment: CDR1 MDHEN and CDR2 SYDVKM. Here the CDR3 DNA reads TGTGCCAGCAGTCCGACGGGACAGGGGGCGTACACTGAAGCTTTCTTT. Its protein is CASSPTGQGAYTEAFF.

This clonotype was observed a handful of times. The chain uses TRBV29-1 and TRBJ2-5; D is perhaps TRBD2 (6 bases). CDR3 length equals 14 residues. In germline, CDR1 is SQVTM, CDR2 ANQGSEA. V was pared by 5 bases and J by 2 bases, with 15 bases between. This CDR3 reads CSVHGGAEQETQYF. CDR3 in DNA: TGCAGCGTTCACGGAGGGGCAGAGCAAGAGACCCAGTACTTC. The full variable domain, its missing parts supplied by reference TRBV29-1 and TRBJ2-5, is SAVISQKPSRDICQRGTSLTIQCQVDSQVTMMFWYRQQPGQSLTLIATANQGSEATYESGFVIDKFPISRPNLTFSTLTVSNMSPEDSSIYLCSVHGGAEQETQYFGPGTRLLVL.

As regards this clonotype: A much bigger clone sits one base away, suggesting this may be a read error. The chain employs TRBV2 and TRBJ1-1; weak D call: TRBD1 (5 bases). The CDR3 has 15 amino acids. Germline CDR1 is SNHLY and CDR2 is FYNNEI. CDR3 DNA sequence: TGTGCCAGCAGTCTAGACAGCCGAATGAACTCTGAAGCTTTCTTT. Amino acids: CASSLDSRMNSEAFF.

This clonotype was seen more than once but under ten times. This chain uses TRBV15 with TRBJ1-4, with a possible D match to TRBD1 (6 bases). Germline CDR1 LNHNV, CDR2 YYDKDF (reference sequence). Trimming left V 9 bases short and J 3 bases short, with 17 bases between. CDR3 size: 15 residues. In nucleotides, the CDR3 is TGTGCCACTTCGGTGTGGGGGCCAGCTAATGAAAAACTGTTTTTT. This sequence encodes CATSVWGPANEKLFF.

This clonotype occurred a few times. The V call is TRBV4-2, the J call TRBJ2-7, with 9 bases that match TRBD2. This CDR3 contains 14 residues. The germline gives CDR1 LGHNA, CDR2 YNFKEQ. The junction had 3 bases not matched to a gene; V was cut back by 3 bases and J by 3 bases. CDR3 amino acids: CASSHMTSGYEQYF. For the CDR3, the DNA is TGTGCCAGCAGCCATATGACTAGCGGCTACGAGCAGTACTTC.

This clonotype was picked up many times. The chain combines TRBV19 with TRBJ2-7; maybe TRBD2 (6 bases). This CDR3 spans 13 amino acids. Germline V gives CDR1 LNHDA, CDR2 SQIVND (reference sequence). V was shortened by 3 bases and J by 0 bases, with 6 bases between the two germline ends. CDR3 protein: CASSIGSSYEQYF. CDR3 nucleotide sequence: TGTGCCAGTAGTATCGGGAGCTCCTACGAGCAGTACTTC.

This clonotype was picked up many times. This chain links TRBV12-3 or TRBV12-4 with TRBJ2-7; no reliable D call. This CDR3 has 14 amino acids. V was pared by 0 bases and J by 4 bases, with 10 bases between. The CDR3 is CASSLAGGRYEQYF. The CDR3 DNA follows: TGTGCCAGCAGTTTAGCTGGCGGCCGGTACGAGCAGTACTTC.

This clonotype was recorded many times. This chain uses TRBV2 with TRBJ2-2; 8 bases match TRBD2. The junction had 11 bases not matched to a gene; V was cut back by 9 bases and J by 5 bases. CDR3 size: 15 residues. The germline gives CDR1 SNHLY, CDR2 FYNNEI. DNA for the CDR3: TGTGCCAGTCAAACGGGACTAGAAGCTACCGGGGAGCTGTTTTTT. Encoded protein: CASQTGLEATGELFF.

The chain carries TRBV5-1 and TRBJ2-2; 7 bases match TRBD1. Unmatched junction bases numbered 5, after V lost 3 bases and J lost 6 bases. The CDR3 spans 14 residues. Germline V gives CDR1 SGHRS, CDR2 YFSETQ. The CDR3, as DNA: TGCGCCAGCAGCTCCGGGACAGCCTCCGGGGAGCTGTTTTTT. It encodes CASSSGTASGELFF.

The CDR3 bases are TGTGCCAGTAGTATGATTGGGGGTATACAGTACTTC. Residues: CASSMIGGIQYF. The V call is TRBV19, the J call TRBJ2-7; the D gene could be TRBD1 or TRBD2 (5 bases each). There are 12 residues in the CDR3. Germline V gives CDR1 LNHDA, CDR2 SQIVND (reference sequence). V gave up 3 bases and J gave up 10 bases, with 13 bases separating them.

The chain uses TRBV9 and TRBJ1-1; 8 bases fit TRBD1. The CDR3 spans 13 residues. Germline loops: CDR1 SGDLS, CDR2 YYNGEE. The V and J ends lost 7 bases and 7 bases, in that order; junction bases with no gene match: 9. CDR3 sequence: CASSGQGFGEAFF. The CDR3 DNA is TGTGCCAGCTCCGGACAGGGATTCGGTGAAGCTTTCTTT. Filled out from reference TRBV9 and TRBJ1-1, the complete variable domain reads DSGVTQTPKHLITATGQRVTLRCSPRSGDLSVYWYQQSLDQGLQFLIQYYNGEERAKGNILERFSAQQFPDLHSELNLSSLELGDSALYFCASSGQGFGEAFFGQGTRLTVV.